Sequencing of this TCR beta chain was carried out in a study of Tregs in tolerant kidney transplant recipients. Study-wide context: Mixed chimerism was transient after nonmyeloablative marrow transplants from related graft donors.

Clones were read by immunoSEQ multiplex PCR, and TCRdb kept only the in-frame ones, dropping some. The sample consists of over 60,000 clones, 95% to 98% of them appearing once. Study-level points and caveats: Some patients' samples used different primers over time, so nucleotide sequences weren't comparable.

The length of the CDR3 is 16 residues. V lost 4 bases, J lost 4 bases, and 17 bases lay in between. CDR1 is KGHSH and CDR2 is LQKENI in the germline V gene. With regard to this clone: Its target is unknown.

The sequence was collected from a human donor who received a combined kidney and bone marrow transplant. This sample comprised CD4+ T cells from blood, obtained before the transplant. The chain links TRBV18 to TRBJ1-3, with unresolved D. CDR3 sequence: CASSLNFGVSGNTIYF. As DNA, the CDR3 is TGTGCCAGCTCACTAAATTTCGGGGTCTCCGGAAACACCATATATTTT.